The 28 T cell receptor beta chains below all came from one sample that was sequenced in a study of OX40 agonist ivuxolimab in advanced cancers. Using immunoSEQ multiplex PCR, the repertoire was profiled, and TCRdb retains in-frame clones only, with some absent. The table lists fewer than 50,000 clones, 89% of them singletons. Specimen: CD4+ or CD8+ T cells sorted from blood, collected in a trial of the OX40 agonist ivuxolimab. Receptor source: an adult with an advanced solid tumor such as melanoma, head and neck, liver or kidney cancer.

Regarding this clone: Its ends do not fully match the called genes, so a read error is possible. This sequence joins TRBV28 and TRBJ1-5, with D possibly TRBD1 on 5 matching bases. The CDR3 sequence is 16 residues long. The germline CDR1 and CDR2 sequences are MDHEN and SYDVKM. The DNA of the CDR3 is TGTGCCGGCAGTTTTCGAGCAGGCGGGGGAAATCAGCCCCAGCATTTT. It codes for CAGSFRAGGGNQPQHF.

This clone showed up just once. The V gene is TRBV7-9, the J gene TRBJ1-5; tentatively, D is TRBD1 (5 bases). Looked up from germline, CDR1 is SEHNR and CDR2 is FQNEAQ (reference sequence). V lost 0 bases and J 4 bases, leaving 16 bases between the germline ends. The CDR3 consists of 17 residues. The CDR3 DNA sequence: TGTGCCAGCAGCTTAGCGGGGCCAGGGCAGAAGAATCAGCCCCAGCATTTT. Its protein is CASSLAGPGQKNQPQHF.

This chain uses TRBV4-1 with TRBJ2-4, with 7 bases identical to TRBD1. Germline V gene data show CDR1 as MGHRA and CDR2 as YSYEKL. The CDR3 length is 15 residues. J lost 2 bases, V lost 5 bases, and 6 bases had no gene match. The CDR3 reads CASSNRGLPKNIQYF. The CDR3 DNA follows: TGCGCCAGCAGCAACAGGGGTTTGCCCAAAAACATTCAGTACTTC.

This chain joins TRBV27 and TRBJ1-5; no definite D call. The CDR3 is made up of 16 amino acids. Trimming took 3 bases from V and 5 from J, leaving 17 bases between them. In germline, CDR1 is MNHEY, CDR2 SMNVEV (reference sequence). CDR3 in amino acids: CASSLRGGRVHQPQHF. The CDR3 nucleotides read TGTGCCAGCAGTTTGAGAGGTGGGAGGGTCCATCAGCCCCAGCATTTT.

This clone was detected a few times. V usage is TRBV7-9 and J usage is TRBJ2-1, with TRBD2 matching over 8 bases. The trim removed 7 bases at V and 7 bases at J, leaving 15 bases unmatched. Germline V gene sequence: CDR1 SEHNR, CDR2 FQNEAQ (reference sequence). CDR3 length: 16 amino acids. CDR3 bases: TGTGCCAGCAACAATCCGGGACTAGGAGTCGGAAATGAGCAGTTCTTC. It translates to CASNNPGLGVGNEQFF.

The CDR3 coding sequence is TGTGCCAGCAGCTTAGGGACTAGCGGGATCTCCTACAATGAGCAGTTCTTC. The encoded protein is CASSLGTSGISYNEQFF. This chain uses TRBV7-9 with TRBJ2-1; 12 positions agree with TRBD2. The CDR3 totals 17 residues. V trimming: 1 base; J trimming: 0 bases; junction bases outside the gene matches: 1. The germline V gene encodes CDR1 SEHNR and CDR2 FQNEAQ (reference sequence).

The chain carries TRBV27 and TRBJ2-7; TRBD1 is a possible D gene (5 bases). From germline, CDR1 is MNHEY and CDR2 SMNVEV (reference sequence). The germline V and J ends were trimmed by 3 bases and 4 bases, with 22 bases remaining between them. The CDR3 loop spans 17 amino acids. CDR3 DNA: TGTGCCAGCAGTTTGGCCACCCCCGGACATCCACCGTACGAGCAGTACTTC. It yields the protein CASSLATPGHPPYEQYF.

The chain is built from TRBV18 and TRBJ1-5; D uncertain. The CDR3 contains 13 residues. With 2 bases removed from V and 6 bases from J, the gap between germline ends came to 8 bases. Germline CDR1 and CDR2: KGHSH and LQKENI. As DNA, the CDR3 is TGTGCCAGCTCACCATTAAGCTTTCAGCCCCAGCATTTT. It specifies CASSPLSFQPQHF.

The chain combines TRBV4-2 with TRBJ2-7; D remains unclear. This CDR3 has 12 residues. Germline loops: CDR1 LGHNA, CDR2 YNFKEQ. The V end was cut by 6 bases, the J end by 3 bases, with 9 bases between. The CDR3 sequence: CASSGRFYEQYF. CDR3 nucleotide sequence: TGTGCCAGCAGTGGAAGGTTCTACGAGCAGTACTTC.

V gene TRBV10-2 combines with J gene TRBJ2-7; D gene unclear. The CDR3 totals 15 residues. The germline CDR1 and CDR2 sequences are WSHSY and SAAADI. V lost 8 bases and J lost 0, with 17 bases in between. The CDR3 sequence is CASGPDWASSYEQYF. The CDR3 DNA sequence: TGCGCCAGCGGTCCAGACTGGGCAAGCTCCTACGAGCAGTACTTC.

The rearrangement joins TRBV7-9 to TRBJ2-6, with 10 bases lining up with TRBD1. CDR3 size: 16 residues. CDR1 and CDR2 (germline): SEHNR, FQNEAQ (reference sequence). V dropped 11 bases and J dropped 0; count of bases not matched to a gene: 7. The CDR3 bases are TGTGCCTATGGGACAGGGGTCCCCTCTGGGGCCAACGTCCTGACTTTC. Translated: CAYGTGVPSGANVLTF.

The V and J genes are TRBV6-5 and TRBJ1-2; D is unclear. Trimming pared 5 bases from V and 5 bases from J, leaving 9 bases between. This CDR3 has 12 residues. Germline V gene data show CDR1 as MNHEY and CDR2 as SVGAGI. CDR3 amino acids: CASSEGKYGYTF. The DNA of the CDR3 is TGTGCCAGCAGTGAAGGGAAATATGGCTACACCTTC.

The J gene is TRBJ2-5, the V gene TRBV5-6; a weak D match, TRBD2 (5 bases). Trimming removed 6 bases from V and 5 bases from J, with 14 bases in between. The V gene's germline CDR1 is SGHDT and CDR2 YYEEEE. The CDR3 has 13 amino acids. The CDR3 bases are TGTGCCAGCACCTCGGGGTTCTCGGAGACCCAGTACTTC. It specifies CASTSGFSETQYF.

The rearrangement joins TRBV9 to TRBJ2-2, with D unresolved. This CDR3 is built from 12 residues. V was trimmed by 3 bases and J by 2 bases, leaving 2 bases between them. The germline V gene encodes CDR1 SGDLS and CDR2 YYNGEE. As DNA, the CDR3 is TGTGCCAGCAGCGAAAACACCGGGGAGCTGTTTTTT. It codes for CASSENTGELFF.

The CDR3: CASSLSQGARTEAFF. The CDR3 DNA is TGCGCCAGCAGCTTGTCGCAGGGGGCTAGGACTGAAGCTTTCTTT. V usage is TRBV5-1 and J usage is TRBJ1-1, with 8 bases matching TRBD1. J lost 5 bases, V lost 1 base, and 7 bases had no gene match. CDR1 SGHRS and CDR2 YFSETQ come from the germline V gene. This CDR3 is 15 amino acids long.

This chain connects TRBV6-5 to TRBJ1-4; no reliable D call. V lost 6 bases and J 8 bases, leaving 19 bases between the germline ends. This CDR3 contains 15 residues. Looked up from germline, CDR1 is MNHEY and CDR2 is SVGAGI. Here the CDR3 reads CASSPQRGKEEKLFF. The CDR3 bases are TGTGCCAGCAGCCCTCAACGGGGAAAGGAAGAAAAACTGTTTTTT.

The chain has TRBV2 and TRBJ1-6; 10 positions agree with TRBD1. Trimming took 6 bases from V and 7 from J; bases not matched to a gene: 9. CDR1 is SNHLY, CDR2 FYNNEI, per germline. The CDR3 runs to 16 residues. CDR3 bases: TGTGCCAGCAGGACAGGGGGCTTAGGAGGAAATTCACCCCTCCACTTT. Translating gives CASRTGGLGGNSPLHF.

The gene calls are TRBV7-8 and TRBJ2-7, with D possibly being TRBD2 (6 bases). The CDR3 is 13 amino acids. V was cut by 6 bases and J by 2 bases, with 11 bases left in between. The V gene's germline CDR1 is SGHVS and CDR2 FQNEAQ. The CDR3 DNA reads TGTGCCAGCAGGCGGGACCCCGCCTACGAGCAGTACTTC. It encodes CASRRDPAYEQYF.

The CDR3 DNA is TGTGCCAGCATTACCTACTACGAGCAGTACTTC. Its translation is CASITYYEQYF. The chain joins TRBV2 to TRBJ2-7, with D hard to call. The CDR3 extends over 11 amino acids. Germline values: CDR1 SNHLY, CDR2 FYNNEI. V lost 7 bases to trimming and J lost 3 bases, with 7 bases between them.

The chain has TRBV9 and TRBJ1-2, with TRBD1 as a possible D gene (5 bases). Trimming cost V 5 bases and J 4 bases, with 9 bases left between them. The CDR3 runs 12 residues. CDR1 and CDR2 (germline): SGDLS, YYNGEE. CDR3 loop: CASRTGLYGYTF. As DNA, the CDR3 is TGTGCCAGCAGAACGGGACTCTATGGCTACACCTTC.

The V and J genes are TRBV6-5 and TRBJ2-1; a possible D gene is TRBD2 (5 bases). Per the germline V gene, CDR1 is MNHEY and CDR2 is SVGAGI. The CDR3 loop spans 13 amino acids. Trimming shortened V by 4 bases and J by 6 bases, and 10 bases separated the two germline ends. CDR3 in amino acids: CASSSASTNEQFF. The CDR3 coding sequence is TGTGCCAGCAGTTCCGCTAGCACCAATGAGCAGTTCTTC.

The V call is TRBV6-1, the J call TRBJ1-2; D remains unclear. This CDR3 has 13 amino acids. Germline-derived CDR1 and CDR2 are MNHNS and SASEGT. Trimming left V 1 base short and J 7 bases short, with 10 bases between. CDR3 in DNA: TGTGCCAGCAGTGAAGGGGCGCTGGTTGGCTACACCTTC. It specifies CASSEGALVGYTF.

V and J are TRBV11-1 and TRBJ1-2, with D unresolved. The V and J ends lost 1 base and 5 bases respectively, with 8 bases between them. Germline assignment: CDR1 SGHAT and CDR2 FQDESV (reference sequence). The CDR3 length is 13 residues. The CDR3 DNA is TGTGCCAGCAGCTTAGGTTCCGGTTATGGCTACACCTTC. The encoded protein is CASSLGSGYGYTF.

This rearrangement joins TRBV6-5 to TRBJ2-5; no clear D gene. The CDR3 consists of 13 residues. The V and J ends lost 2 bases and 2 bases respectively, with 6 bases between them. Germline CDR1 is MNHEY and CDR2 is SVGAGI. The CDR3 region has the DNA TGTGCCAGCAGTTACCTGGGGCAAGAGACCCAGTACTTC. This translates into CASSYLGQETQYF.

V is TRBV5-1 and J is TRBJ2-5, with 11 positions matching TRBD2. The germline V gene has CDR1 SGHRS and CDR2 YFSETQ. This CDR3 region has 17 residues. Unmatched junction bases numbered 13, after V lost 4 bases and J lost 5 bases. The CDR3 sequence: CASSPALAGVDVETQYF. The CDR3 DNA reads TGCGCCAGCAGCCCGGCACTAGCGGGAGTCGACGTGGAGACCCAGTACTTC.

On this clone: A read error may account for a junction end that differs from germline. This chain connects TRBV5-1 to TRBJ2-7, with 13 positions matching TRBD2. Germline loops: CDR1 SGHRS, CDR2 YFSETQ. The CDR3 sequence is 15 residues long. The CDR3 nucleotides read TGTGCCAGCAGAGAGGGACTAGCGGGATCCTACGAGCAGTACTTC. This sequence encodes CASREGLAGSYEQYF.

The chain joins TRBV10-3 to TRBJ2-1; 7 bases are shared with TRBD1. Per the germline V gene, CDR1 is ENHRY and CDR2 is SYGVKD. This CDR3 is 17 amino acids long. The trim removed 2 bases at V and 4 bases at J, leaving 11 bases unmatched. This chain's CDR3 is CAISEPVTGQIYNEQFF. The CDR3 DNA sequence: TGTGCCATCAGTGAGCCCGTTACGGGACAGATTTACAATGAGCAGTTCTTC.

This rearrangement joins TRBV4-1 to TRBJ1-5; TRBD1 matches 10 bases. V gave up 0 bases and J gave up 7 bases; unmatched junction bases: 18. CDR1 is MGHRA and CDR2 is YSYEKL in the germline V gene. CDR3 length: 20 residues. For the CDR3, the DNA is TGCGCCAGCAGCCAAGATCCCAGTCGACAGGGGGCAATCTATTACCAGCCCCAGCATTTT. Protein product: CASSQDPSRQGAIYYQPQHF.